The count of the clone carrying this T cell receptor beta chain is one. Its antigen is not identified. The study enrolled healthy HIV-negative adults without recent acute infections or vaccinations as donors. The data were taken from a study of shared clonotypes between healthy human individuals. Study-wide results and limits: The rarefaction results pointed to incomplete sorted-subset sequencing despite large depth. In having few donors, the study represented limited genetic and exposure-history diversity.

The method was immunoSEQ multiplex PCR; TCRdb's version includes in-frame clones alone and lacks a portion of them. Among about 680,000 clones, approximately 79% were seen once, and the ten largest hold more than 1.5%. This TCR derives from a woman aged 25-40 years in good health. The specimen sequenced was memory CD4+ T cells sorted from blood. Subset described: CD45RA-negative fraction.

The CDR3 coding sequence is TGTGCCAGCAGTTTATCGGTCGGGAGGGAGACCCAGTACTTC. Residues: CASSLSVGRETQYF. The chain employs TRBV28 and TRBJ2-5, with 7 bases lining up with TRBD2. Germline CDR1 reads MDHEN; CDR2 reads SYDVKM. This CDR3 contains 14 residues. V shed 1 base and J 5 bases; nucleotides not matched to a gene: 4.